Below, 7 T cell receptor beta chains from the same sample are listed, as sequenced in a study of shared clonotypes between healthy human individuals. Generated by immunoSEQ multiplex PCR, the TCRdb table keeps only in-frame clones and is missing some. The top ten clones hold 0.055% to 0.075% of a sample with about 510,000 clones, 90% to 97% of them seen once. The sample consisted of naive CD4+ T cells sorted from blood. Subset indicated: CD45RA+ positively selected. The source is a woman in her twenties or thirties in good health.

The DNA for the CDR3 is TGTGCCAGCAGTCCAGACAGCGGGAGGGCCCGTACCAAAAACATTCAGTACTTC. Protein product: CASSPDSGRARTKNIQYF. This chain links TRBV27 with TRBJ2-4; 10 bases align to TRBD2. Germline values: CDR1 MNHEY, CDR2 SMNVEV (reference sequence). Losses at the gene ends were 5 bases for V and 2 bases for J; bases not matched to a gene: 12. The CDR3 is 18 amino acids.

The genes are TRBV11-3 and TRBJ1-5, with D uncertain. Per the germline V gene, CDR1 is SGHNT and CDR2 is YENEEA. CDR3 length: 12 amino acids. Trimming left V 1 base short and J 6 bases short, with 4 bases between. The CDR3, as DNA: TGTGCCAGCAGCTTAGTTGGTCAGCCCCAGCATTTT. Amino acids: CASSLVGQPQHF.

The chain links TRBV2 to TRBJ2-1; D is possibly TRBD2 (6 bases). Germline assignment: CDR1 SNHLY and CDR2 FYNNEI. Trimming cost V 1 base and J 9 bases, with 7 bases left between them. The CDR3 totals 12 residues. The CDR3 is CASSEVGGEQFF. The CDR3, as DNA: TGTGCCAGCAGTGAAGTGGGGGGTGAGCAGTTCTTC. Full variable domain (outside the CDR3, taken from reference TRBV2 and TRBJ2-1): EPEVTQTPSHQVTQMGQEVILRCVPISNHLYFYWYRQILGQKVEFLVSFYNNEISEKSEIFDDQFSVERPDGSNFTLKIRSTKLEDSAMYFCASSEVGGEQFFGPGTRLTVL.

J is TRBJ2-5 and V is TRBV5-1; unclear D gene. The CDR3 sequence is 13 residues long. Germline assignment: CDR1 SGHRS and CDR2 YFSETQ. V lost 4 bases and J lost 0, with 7 bases in between. The DNA of the CDR3 is TGCGCCAGCAGCAGTCACGACCAAGAGACCCAGTACTTC. Amino acids: CASSSHDQETQYF.

This clone was detected once. The J gene is TRBJ1-4, the V gene TRBV5-4, with a tentative D call TRBD1 (5 bases). CDR3 length equals 14 residues. The V and J ends lost 3 bases and 4 bases respectively, with 10 bases between them. Germline V gene sequence: CDR1 SGHNT, CDR2 YYREEE (reference sequence). CDR3 sequence reads: CASSYRQSNEKLFF. CDR3 coding DNA: TGTGCCAGCAGCTACCGACAGAGTAATGAAAAACTGTTTTTT.

This clone was seen only once. The genes are TRBV5-4 and TRBJ1-5, with D tentatively TRBD1 (6 bases). V was pared by 1 base and J by 9 bases, with 14 bases between. This CDR3 contains 14 residues. Germline loops: CDR1 SGHNT, CDR2 YYREEE (reference sequence). CDR3 protein: CASSLMGAQGPQHF. CDR3 DNA sequence: TGTGCCAGCAGCTTGATGGGGGCGCAAGGGCCCCAGCATTTT.

The rearrangement joins TRBV4-1 to TRBJ2-1, with a weak D call TRBD2 (5 bases). Per germline, CDR1 MGHRA and CDR2 YSYEKL. The CDR3 has 17 amino acids. The germline V and J ends were trimmed by 3 bases and 0 bases, with 15 bases remaining between them. The CDR3 reads CASSQMGGGPSYNEQFF. CDR3 nucleotides: TGCGCCAGCAGCCAGATGGGCGGAGGCCCCTCCTACAATGAGCAGTTCTTC.